This T cell receptor (beta chain) was observed in a study of siplizumab effects on memory and regulatory T cells. Study-wide results and caveats: Sequences that were alloreactive and traceable to unstimulated CD4+ memory cells were significantly reduced by siplizumab. Naive T cells seemed more diverse than memory cells; they also seemed major alloresponse contributors. In roughly 75-95% of proliferating CD4+ or CD8+ clones, a naive or memory phenotype could not be assigned.

CDR1 MNHNS and CDR2 SASEGT come from the germline V gene. The germline V and J ends were trimmed by 0 bases and 4 bases, with 10 bases remaining between them. This CDR3 contains 15 residues. Of note for this clone: Its target is unknown.

The assay was immunoSEQ multiplex PCR, and TCRdb's table has in-frame clones only and misses some. Seen here are about 110,000 clones, about 90% observed once, and the top ten hold more than 0.65%. V usage is TRBV6-1 and J usage is TRBJ1-5, with D maybe TRBD1 (5 bases). The sample consisted of Tregs sorted from blood. The TCR was taken from a human donor in good health. CDR3 residues: CASSEAIQGNQPQHF. CDR3 in DNA: TGTGCCAGCAGTGAAGCGATTCAGGGTAATCAGCCCCAGCATTTT.